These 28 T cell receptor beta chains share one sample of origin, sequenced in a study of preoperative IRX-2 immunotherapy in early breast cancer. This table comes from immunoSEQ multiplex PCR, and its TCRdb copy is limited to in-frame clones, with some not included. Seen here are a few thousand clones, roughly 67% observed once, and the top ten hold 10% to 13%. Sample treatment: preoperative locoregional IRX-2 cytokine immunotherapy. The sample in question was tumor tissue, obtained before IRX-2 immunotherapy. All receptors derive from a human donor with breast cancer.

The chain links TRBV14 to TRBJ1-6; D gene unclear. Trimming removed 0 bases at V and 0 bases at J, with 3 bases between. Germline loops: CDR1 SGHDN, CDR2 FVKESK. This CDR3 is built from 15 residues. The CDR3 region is CASSQDSSYNSPLHF. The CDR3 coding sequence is TGTGCCAGCAGCCAAGATAGCTCCTATAATTCACCCCTCCACTTT. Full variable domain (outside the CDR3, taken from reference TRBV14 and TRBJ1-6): EAGVTQFPSHSVIEKGQTVTLRCDPISGHDNLYWYRRVMGKEIKFLLHFVKESKQDESGMPNNRFLAERTGGTYSTLKVQPAELEDSGVYFCASSQDSSYNSPLHFGNGTRLTVT.

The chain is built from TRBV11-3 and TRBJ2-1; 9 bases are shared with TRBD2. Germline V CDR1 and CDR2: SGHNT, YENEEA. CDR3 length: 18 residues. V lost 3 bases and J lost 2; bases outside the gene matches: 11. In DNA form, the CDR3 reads TGTGCCAGCAGCTTGGTTACTGCGGGACTAGCCACCTACAATGAGCAGTTCTTC. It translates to CASSLVTAGLATYNEQFF.

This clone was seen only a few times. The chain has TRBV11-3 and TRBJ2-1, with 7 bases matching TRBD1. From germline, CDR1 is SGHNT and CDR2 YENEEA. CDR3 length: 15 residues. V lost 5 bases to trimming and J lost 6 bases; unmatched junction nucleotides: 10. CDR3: CASSAHDRAGNEQFF. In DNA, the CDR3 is TGTGCCAGCAGCGCCCACGACAGGGCTGGCAATGAGCAGTTCTTC. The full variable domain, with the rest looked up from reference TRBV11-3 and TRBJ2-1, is EAGVVQSPRYKIIEKKQPVAFWCNPISGHNTLYWYLQNLGQGPELLIRYENEEAVDDSQLPKDRFSAERLKGVDSTLKIQPAELGDSAVYLCASSAHDRAGNEQFFGPGTRLTVL.

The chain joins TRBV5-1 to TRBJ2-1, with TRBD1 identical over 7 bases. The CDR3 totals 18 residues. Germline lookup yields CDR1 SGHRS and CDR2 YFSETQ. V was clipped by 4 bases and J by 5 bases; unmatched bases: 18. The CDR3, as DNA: TGCGCCAGCAGCCAAGACCTACCAACAGGGGTGACCCACAATGAGCAGTTCTTC. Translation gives CASSQDLPTGVTHNEQFF.

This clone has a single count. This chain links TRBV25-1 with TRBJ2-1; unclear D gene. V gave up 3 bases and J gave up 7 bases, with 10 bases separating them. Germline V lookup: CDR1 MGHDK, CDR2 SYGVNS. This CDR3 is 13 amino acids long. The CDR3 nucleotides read TGTGCCAGCAGTGATTCCCCAGCAAATGAGCAGTTCTTC. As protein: CASSDSPANEQFF.

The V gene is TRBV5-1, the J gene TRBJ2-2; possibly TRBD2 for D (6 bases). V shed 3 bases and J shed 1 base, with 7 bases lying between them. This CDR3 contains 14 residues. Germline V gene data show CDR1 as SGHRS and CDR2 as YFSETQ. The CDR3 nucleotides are TGCGCCAGCAGCTACGGGGGGAACACCGGGGAGCTGTTTTTT. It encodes CASSYGGNTGELFF.

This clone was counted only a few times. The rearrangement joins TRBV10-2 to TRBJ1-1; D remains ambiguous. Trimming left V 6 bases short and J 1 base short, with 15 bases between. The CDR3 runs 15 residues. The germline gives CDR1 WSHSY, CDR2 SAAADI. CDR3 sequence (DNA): TGCGCCAGCAGGGTTACTGGACGGGGGAACACTGAAGCTTTCTTT. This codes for CASRVTGRGNTEAFF.

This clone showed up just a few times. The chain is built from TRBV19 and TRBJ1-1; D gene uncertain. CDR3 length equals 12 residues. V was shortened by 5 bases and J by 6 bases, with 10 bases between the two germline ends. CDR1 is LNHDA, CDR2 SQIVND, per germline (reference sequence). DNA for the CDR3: TGTGCCAGTAGTGGACGGGTAGCTGAAGCTTTCTTT. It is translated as CASSGRVAEAFF.

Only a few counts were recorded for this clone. The CDR3, as DNA: TGTGCCAGCAGCCCCGCCGGGGCCCCCCGGGAGACCCAGTACTTC. Protein: CASSPAGAPRETQYF. The rearrangement joins TRBV14 to TRBJ2-5; D possibly matches TRBD1 or TRBD2 (5 bases each). V lost 4 bases, J lost 5 bases, and 17 bases lay in between. Germline CDR1 is SGHDN and CDR2 is FVKESK. The length of the CDR3 is 15 residues.

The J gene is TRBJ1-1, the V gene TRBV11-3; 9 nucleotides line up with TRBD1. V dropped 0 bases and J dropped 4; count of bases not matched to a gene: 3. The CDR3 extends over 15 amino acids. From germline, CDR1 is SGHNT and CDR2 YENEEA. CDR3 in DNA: TGTGCCAGCAGCTTAGAGAACAGGGGGCTCACTGAAGCTTTCTTT. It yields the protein CASSLENRGLTEAFF.

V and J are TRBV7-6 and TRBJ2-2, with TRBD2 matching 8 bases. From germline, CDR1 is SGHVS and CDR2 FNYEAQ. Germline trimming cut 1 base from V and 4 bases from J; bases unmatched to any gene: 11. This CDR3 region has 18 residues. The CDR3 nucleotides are TGTGCCAGCAGCTTAGATCGGTCGGGGGGGGGCCCCACCGGGGAGCTGTTTTTT. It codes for CASSLDRSGGGPTGELFF. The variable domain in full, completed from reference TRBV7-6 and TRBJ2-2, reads GAGVSQSPRYKVTKRGQDVALRCDPISGHVSLYWYRQALGQGPEFLTYFNYEAQQDKSGLPNDRFSAERPEGSISTLTIQRTEQRDSAMYRCASSLDRSGGGPTGELFFGEGSRLTVL.

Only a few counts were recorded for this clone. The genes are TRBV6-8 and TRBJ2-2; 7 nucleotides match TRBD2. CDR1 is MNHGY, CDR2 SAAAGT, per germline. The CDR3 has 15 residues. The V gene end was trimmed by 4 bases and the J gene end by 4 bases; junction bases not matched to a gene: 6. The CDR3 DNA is TGTGCCAGCAGTTTGGGACTATCGGGCACCGGGGAGCTGTTTTTT. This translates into CASSLGLSGTGELFF.

The CDR3 nucleotides are TGTGCCAGCAGTCCAACGACCGGTCTCTTAAAGGGGGATACGCAGTATTTT. Encoded protein: CASSPTTGLLKGDTQYF. This sequence joins TRBV6-8 and TRBJ2-3; D is perhaps TRBD1 (5 bases). From germline, CDR1 is MNHGY and CDR2 SAAAGT. CDR3 length: 17 residues. Trimming took off 5 bases at V and 6 bases at J, with 24 bases between the two ends.

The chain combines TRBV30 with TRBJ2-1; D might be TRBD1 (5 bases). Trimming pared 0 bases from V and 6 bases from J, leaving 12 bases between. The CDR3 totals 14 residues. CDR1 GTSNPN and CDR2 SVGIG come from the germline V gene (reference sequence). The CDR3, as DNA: TGTGCCTGGAGTGTACTGGGAACAGGCAATGAGCAGTTCTTC. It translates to CAWSVLGTGNEQFF.

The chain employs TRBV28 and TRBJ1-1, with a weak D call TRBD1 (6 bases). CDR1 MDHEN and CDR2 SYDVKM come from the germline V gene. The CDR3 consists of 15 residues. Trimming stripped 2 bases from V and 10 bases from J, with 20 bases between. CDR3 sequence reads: CASSLDRTAIGAAFF. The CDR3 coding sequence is TGTGCCAGCAGTTTAGATAGGACAGCGATTGGGGCAGCTTTCTTT.

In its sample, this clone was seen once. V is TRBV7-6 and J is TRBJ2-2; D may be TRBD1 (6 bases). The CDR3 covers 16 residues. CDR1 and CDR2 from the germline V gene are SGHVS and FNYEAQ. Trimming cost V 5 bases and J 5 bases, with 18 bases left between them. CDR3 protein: CASSQRFRGGTGELFF. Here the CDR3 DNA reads TGTGCCAGCAGCCAGAGGTTCAGGGGTGGAACCGGGGAGCTGTTTTTT.

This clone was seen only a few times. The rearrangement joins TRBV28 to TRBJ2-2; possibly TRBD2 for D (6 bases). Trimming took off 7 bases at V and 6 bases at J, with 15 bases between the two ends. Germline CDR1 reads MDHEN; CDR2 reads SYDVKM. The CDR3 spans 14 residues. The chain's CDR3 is CASKGAGGAGELFF. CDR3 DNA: TGTGCCAGCAAAGGGGCAGGAGGGGCCGGGGAGCTGTTTTTT.

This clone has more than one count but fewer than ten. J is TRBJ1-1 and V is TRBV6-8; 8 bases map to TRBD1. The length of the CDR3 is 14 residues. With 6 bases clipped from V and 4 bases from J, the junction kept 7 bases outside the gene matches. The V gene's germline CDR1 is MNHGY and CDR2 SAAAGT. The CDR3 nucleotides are TGTGCCAGCAGGGGAACAGGGGGTAGCACTGAAGCTTTCTTT. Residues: CASRGTGGSTEAFF.

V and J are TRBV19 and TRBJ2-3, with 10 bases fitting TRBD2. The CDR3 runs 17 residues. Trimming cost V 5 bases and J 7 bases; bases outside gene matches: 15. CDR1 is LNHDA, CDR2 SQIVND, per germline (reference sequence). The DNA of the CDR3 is TGTGCCAGTAGTCCATCGGGATTAGCGGGGGGCGGTTATACGCAGTATTTT. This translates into CASSPSGLAGGGYTQYF. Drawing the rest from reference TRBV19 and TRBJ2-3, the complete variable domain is DGGITQSPKYLFRKEGQNVTLSCEQNLNHDAMYWYRQDPGQGLRLIYYSQIVNDFQKGDIAEGYSVSREKKESFPLTVTSAQKNPTAFYLCASSPSGLAGGGYTQYFGPGTRLTVL.

CDR3 DNA: TGTGCCAGCAGTTACGGTCAGGGGACTTTCGAGCAGTACTTC. Protein: CASSYGQGTFEQYF. The J gene is TRBJ2-7, the V gene TRBV6-8; D might be TRBD1 or TRBD2, each matching 6 bases. CDR1 MNHGY and CDR2 SAAAGT come from the germline V gene. CDR3 size: 14 residues. V shed 2 bases and J shed 6 bases, with 14 bases lying between them.

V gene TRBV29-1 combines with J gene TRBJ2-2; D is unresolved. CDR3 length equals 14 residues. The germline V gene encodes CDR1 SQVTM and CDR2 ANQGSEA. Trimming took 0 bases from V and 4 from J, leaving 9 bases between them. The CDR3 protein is CSVEDRPFTGELFF. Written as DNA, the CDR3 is TGCAGCGTTGAAGATCGACCCTTCACCGGGGAGCTGTTTTTT.

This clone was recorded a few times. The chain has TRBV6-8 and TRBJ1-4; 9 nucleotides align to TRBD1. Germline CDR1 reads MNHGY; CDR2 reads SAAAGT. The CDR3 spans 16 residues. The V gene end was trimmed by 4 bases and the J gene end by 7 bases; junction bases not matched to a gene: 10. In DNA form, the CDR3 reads TGTGCCAGCAGTTCCCTGGGGACAGGGAGAGTTGAAAAACTGTTTTTT. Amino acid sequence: CASSSLGTGRVEKLFF.

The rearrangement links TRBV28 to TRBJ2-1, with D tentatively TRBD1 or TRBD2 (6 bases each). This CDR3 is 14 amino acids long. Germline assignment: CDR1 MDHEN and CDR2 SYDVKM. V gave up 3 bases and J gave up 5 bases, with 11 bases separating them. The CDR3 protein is CASSFGGLDNEQFF. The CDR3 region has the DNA TGTGCCAGCAGTTTCGGGGGCCTGGACAATGAGCAGTTCTTC.

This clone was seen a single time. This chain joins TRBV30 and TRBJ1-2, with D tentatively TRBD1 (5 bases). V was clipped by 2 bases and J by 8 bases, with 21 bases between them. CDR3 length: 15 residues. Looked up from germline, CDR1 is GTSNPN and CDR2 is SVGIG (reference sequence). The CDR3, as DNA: TGTGCCTGGAGTACTACCTACTCTGCTAGGGGAGGCTACACCTTC. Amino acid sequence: CAWSTTYSARGGYTF.

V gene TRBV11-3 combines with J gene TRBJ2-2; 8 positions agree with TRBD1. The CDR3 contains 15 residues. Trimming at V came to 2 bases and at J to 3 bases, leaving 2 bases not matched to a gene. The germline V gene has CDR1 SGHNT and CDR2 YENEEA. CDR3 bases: TGTGCCAGCAGCTTAATGGGACAGGACACCGGGGAGCTGTTTTTT. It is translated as CASSLMGQDTGELFF.

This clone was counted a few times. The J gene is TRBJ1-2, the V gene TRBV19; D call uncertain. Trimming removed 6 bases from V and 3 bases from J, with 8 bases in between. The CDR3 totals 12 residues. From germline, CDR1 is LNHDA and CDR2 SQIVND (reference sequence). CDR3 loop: CASRASHYGYTF. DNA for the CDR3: TGTGCCAGTAGGGCCTCTCACTATGGCTACACCTTC.

Here the CDR3 DNA reads TGCGCCAGCAGCCAAGCTTGGAGCTCTCACTATGGCTACACCTTC. This gives the protein CASSQAWSSHYGYTF. This chain connects TRBV4-1 to TRBJ1-2; D is unresolved. This CDR3 contains 15 residues. Looked up from germline, CDR1 is MGHRA and CDR2 is YSYEKL. The V end was cut by 1 base, the J end by 3 bases, with 12 bases between.

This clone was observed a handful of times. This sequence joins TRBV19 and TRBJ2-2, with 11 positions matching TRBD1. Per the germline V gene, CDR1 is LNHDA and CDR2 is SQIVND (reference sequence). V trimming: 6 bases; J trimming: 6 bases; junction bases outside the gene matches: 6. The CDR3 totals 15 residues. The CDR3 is CASRMGQGVAGELFF. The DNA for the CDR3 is TGTGCCAGTAGGATGGGACAGGGGGTGGCCGGGGAGCTGTTTTTT.